The 30 T cell receptor beta chains given below trace back to one sample, sequenced in a study of T cells in Graves' hyperthyroidism and ophthalmopathy. Amplification of TCR beta CDR3 regions was performed using RNA transcripts as template. The TCR CDR3 was amplified in a first-round RT-PCR using the HTBI primer set. TCRdb processed the multiplex PCR reads anew with MiXCR; each CDR3 protein has one entry. In the table there are almost 600,000 distinct CDR3 sequences, over 11% of which are singletons. The source material was blood. The receptors stem from a young woman with Graves' hyperthyroidism that later progressed to Graves' ophthalmopathy.

This clonotype was counted many times. The rearrangement links TRBV7-2 to TRBJ2-1; D remains ambiguous. Looked up from germline, CDR1 is SGHTA and CDR2 is FQGNSA. The V and J ends lost 3 bases and 11 bases respectively, with 11 bases between them. The CDR3 is 12 residues long. The CDR3 spells CASSFSWMKQFF. The CDR3 coding sequence is TGTGCCAGCAGCTTCAGCTGGATGAAGCAGTTCTTC.

This clonotype was observed at least ten times. The chain is built from TRBV7-9 and TRBJ1-1; D uncertain. The germline V gene has CDR1 SEHNR and CDR2 FQNEAQ (reference sequence). V was trimmed by 2 bases and J by 8 bases, leaving 6 bases between them. The CDR3 contains 11 residues. In DNA, the CDR3 is TGTGCCAGCAGCTTAATCTTGGAAGCTTTCTTT. Protein product: CASSLILEAFF.

The J gene is TRBJ2-1, the V gene TRBV25-1, with D tentatively TRBD1 (5 bases). V was cut by 10 bases and J by 4 bases, with 14 bases left in between. The CDR3 extends over 13 amino acids. CDR1 is MGHDK and CDR2 is SYGVNS in the germline V gene. The CDR3 is CAIETAAYNEQFF. In DNA, the CDR3 is TGTGCCATCGAGACAGCAGCATACAATGAGCAGTTCTTC.

This clonotype appeared many times. The chain employs TRBV29-1 and TRBJ2-4; D is uncertain. The CDR3 contains 16 residues. Trimming stripped 0 bases from V and 0 bases from J, with 12 bases between. Germline assignment: CDR1 SQVTM and CDR2 ANQGSEA. DNA of the CDR3: TGCAGCGTTGAAGATTGGCACCCCTTAGCCAAAAACATTCAGTACTTC. Protein: CSVEDWHPLAKNIQYF.

The rearrangement uses TRBV29-1 and TRBJ1-4; D is unclear. Germline loops: CDR1 SQVTM, CDR2 ANQGSEA. CDR3 length: 12 amino acids. The V gene lost 7 bases and the J gene lost 0 bases, with 6 bases spanning the gap. The CDR3 DNA sequence: TGCAGCGGCAGAGCAACTAATGAAAAACTGTTTTTT. This codes for CSGRATNEKLFF.

This clonotype was observed a handful of times. The gene calls are TRBV6-6 and TRBJ2-1; D call uncertain. Germline V lookup: CDR1 MNHNY, CDR2 SVGAGI (reference sequence). The CDR3 contains 13 residues. V was shortened by 0 bases and J by 9 bases, with 9 bases between the two germline ends. CDR3 coding DNA: TGTGCCAGCAGTTACTCCGTAGGGTCTGAGCAGTTCTTC. It translates to CASSYSVGSEQFF.

Many counts were recorded for this clonotype. V usage is TRBV12-3 or TRBV12-4 and J usage is TRBJ1-2; 8 bases are a match to TRBD1. Trimming removed 6 bases from V and 5 bases from J; junction bases left unmatched: 14. This CDR3 region has 16 residues. The CDR3 nucleotides are TGTGCCAGCAGCCCGATGGACAGGGCGGGTTTGTATGGCTACACCTTC. This encodes CASSPMDRAGLYGYTF.

This clonotype has a count of ten or more. The chain couples TRBV4-3 to TRBJ2-2; no clear D. CDR1 LGHNA and CDR2 YSLEER come from the germline V gene. The CDR3 contains 13 residues. Trimming left V 1 base short and J 7 bases short, with 7 bases between. CDR3 amino acids: CASSQARVGELFF. CDR3 coding DNA: TGCGCCAGCAGCCAAGCCCGTGTCGGGGAGCTGTTTTTT.

Worth noting for this clonotype: Given a much more abundant clone one base away, this may be a read error. The CDR3 protein is CAWSVVGTSATGELLF. The DNA of the CDR3 is TGTGCCTGGAGTGTAGTAGGGACTAGCGCCACCGGGGAGCTGTTATTT. The J gene is TRBJ2-2, the V gene TRBV30; 10 positions agree with TRBD2. The CDR3 sequence is 16 residues long. CDR1 GTSNPN and CDR2 SVGIG come from the germline V gene (reference sequence).

This chain links TRBV7-9 with TRBJ1-1, with D possibly being TRBD1 (6 bases). The V end was cut by 4 bases, the J end by 1 base, with 13 bases between. Germline V gives CDR1 SEHNR, CDR2 FQNEAQ (reference sequence). The CDR3 consists of 15 residues. The CDR3 protein is CASSSEGEPNTEAFF. CDR3 nucleotide sequence: TGTGCCAGCAGCTCGGAGGGGGAACCGAACACTGAAGCTTTCTTT.

This clonotype was counted ten times or more. The chain links TRBV5-1 to TRBJ1-1; D uncertain. Germline V gives CDR1 SGHRS, CDR2 YFSETQ. The length of the CDR3 is 14 residues. Trimming removed 8 bases from V and 1 base from J, with 15 bases in between. In nucleotides, the CDR3 is TGCGCCAGGCTATGGGGTGGTGAGAACACTGAAGCTTTCTTT. Protein sequence: CARLWGGENTEAFF.

This clonotype has at least ten counts. The chain combines TRBV28 with TRBJ2-1; weak D call: TRBD1 (5 bases). The CDR3 extends over 12 amino acids. Looked up from germline, CDR1 is MDHEN and CDR2 is SYDVKM. Trimming removed 8 bases from V and 10 bases from J, with 15 bases in between. The CDR3 nucleotides are TGTGCCAGCCTCACAGGTTTAGGGGAGCAGTTCTTC. Translating gives CASLTGLGEQFF.

This clonotype was seen at least ten times. A read error may produce the germline difference seen at one junction end. CDR3 DNA: TGTGCCAGCAGCTTAGGGCAGGGAGCGTTGAACACTGAAGCTTTCTTT. It yields the protein CASSLGQGALNTEAFF. V usage is TRBV5-1 and J usage is TRBJ1-1, with D tentatively TRBD1 (5 bases). The CDR3 runs to 16 residues. The germline V gene encodes CDR1 SGHRS and CDR2 YFSETQ.

In regard to this clonotype: Sequence at one end of the junction differs from germline and may be a read error. The J gene is TRBJ2-5, the V gene TRBV18, with D possibly being TRBD2 (5 bases). The CDR3 sequence is 12 residues long. Germline CDR1 reads KGHSH; CDR2 reads LQKENI. The CDR3 nucleotides are TGTGCCAGTTCACCACGGGGAGAGGCCCAGTACTTC. This encodes CASSPRGEAQYF.

This clonotype has a handful of counts. This chain links TRBV3-1 with TRBJ2-7, with D possibly TRBD2 on 6 matching bases. In germline, CDR1 is LGHDT, CDR2 YNNKEL (reference sequence). This CDR3 spans 15 amino acids. V lost 2 bases and J 2 bases, leaving 13 bases between the germline ends. For the CDR3, the DNA is TGTGCCAGCAGCCAAACCCCCGGGAGCCCCTACGAGCAGTACTTC. It is translated as CASSQTPGSPYEQYF.

This clonotype was observed many times. CDR3 residues: CAWSATGGQPQHF. CDR3 sequence (DNA): TGTGCCTGGAGCGCGACAGGGGGTCAGCCCCAGCATTTT. The chain is built from TRBV30 and TRBJ1-5; 9 nucleotides line up with TRBD1. J gave up 6 bases and V 3 bases, and 3 bases lay outside the gene matches. The germline V gene has CDR1 GTSNPN and CDR2 SVGIG (reference sequence). This CDR3 is 13 amino acids long.

This clonotype was counted ten times or more. The gene calls are TRBV27 and TRBJ2-6; D remains unclear. This CDR3 comprises 12 residues. Trimming left V 6 bases short and J 0 bases short, with 0 bases between. CDR1 is MNHEY and CDR2 is SMNVEV in the germline V gene (reference sequence). This chain's CDR3 is CASSSGANVLTF. For the CDR3, the DNA is TGTGCCAGCAGCTCTGGGGCCAACGTCCTGACTTTC.

This clonotype was seen repeatedly, ten times or more. The chain uses TRBV5-1 and TRBJ2-7, with unresolved D. V dropped 1 base and J dropped 2 bases, with 7 bases sitting between them. Germline loops: CDR1 SGHRS, CDR2 YFSETQ. The CDR3 length is 13 residues. The CDR3 DNA reads TGCGCCAGCAGCTTGTCGGCAGCCTACGAGCAGTACTTC. Encoded protein: CASSLSAAYEQYF.

There are many counts of this clonotype. V gene TRBV2 combines with J gene TRBJ2-7; tentative D call: TRBD2 (6 bases). Trimming took off 7 bases at V and 2 bases at J, with 15 bases between the two ends. The CDR3 extends over 14 amino acids. Germline V gives CDR1 SNHLY, CDR2 FYNNEI. The CDR3 DNA reads TGTGCCAGCATGGGTCTAGCGACCACCTACGAGCAGTACTTC. This translates into CASMGLATTYEQYF.

This clonotype was picked up many times. The CDR3 loop reads CSAFGAVGEKLFF. The CDR3 nucleotides are TGCAGTGCTTTCGGGGCAGTTGGTGAAAAACTGTTTTTT. The chain combines TRBV20-1 with TRBJ1-4; D possibly corresponds to TRBD1 (5 bases). Germline CDR1 reads DFQATT; CDR2 reads SNEGSKA (reference sequence). The CDR3 spans 13 residues. Trimming left V 5 bases short and J 7 bases short, with 14 bases between.

This clonotype was detected many times. The chain has TRBV6-1 and TRBJ1-1; no clear D. With 11 bases removed from V and 4 bases from J, the gap between germline ends came to 11 bases. Germline CDR1 MNHNS, CDR2 SASEGT. The CDR3 extends over 11 amino acids. CDR3 DNA: TGTGCCCTCCGTCGGGGCACTGAAGCTTTCTTT. Protein product: CALRRGTEAFF.

This clonotype was counted many times. This chain uses TRBV30 with TRBJ2-7; no definite D call. This CDR3 spans 13 amino acids. The V gene lost 4 bases and the J gene lost 2 bases, with 12 bases spanning the gap. CDR1 and CDR2 from the germline V gene are GTSNPN and SVGIG (reference sequence). The CDR3 DNA sequence: TGTGCCTGGAACCCGGACGGAACCTACGAGCAGTACTTC. Translating it yields CAWNPDGTYEQYF.

This clonotype has a count of ten or more. This chain joins TRBV6-1 and TRBJ1-2; the D is unclear. CDR1 and CDR2 (germline): MNHNS, SASEGT. Trimming pared 4 bases from V and 2 bases from J, leaving 8 bases between. The CDR3 runs to 13 residues. CDR3 in DNA: TGTGCCAGCAGTGTGGGAGGGAACTATGGCTACACCTTC. Translation: CASSVGGNYGYTF.

The chain has TRBV2 and TRBJ1-2; TRBD1 agrees at 8 bases. Germline CDR1 and CDR2: SNHLY and FYNNEI. This CDR3 comprises 16 residues. V was pared by 1 base and J by 4 bases, with 8 bases of the junction left unmatched. The CDR3 nucleotides read TGTGCCAGCAGTGAAGGGCGGACAGGGCATCTCTATGGCTACACCTTC. Protein sequence: CASSEGRTGHLYGYTF. Complete variable domain (other parts from reference TRBV2 and TRBJ1-2): EPEVTQTPSHQVTQMGQEVILRCVPISNHLYFYWYRQILGQKVEFLVSFYNNEISEKSEIFDDQFSVERPDGSNFTLKIRSTKLEDSAMYFCASSEGRTGHLYGYTFGSGTRLTVV.

This clonotype was detected many times. The chain has TRBV11-3 and TRBJ2-2; 7 bases match TRBD1. Germline lookup yields CDR1 SGHNT and CDR2 YENEEA. With V trimmed by 3 bases and J by 6 bases, 4 bases remained unmatched. The CDR3 is 14 amino acids. CDR3 DNA: TGTGCCAGCAGCTTGGGGGACAGTCCCGGGGAGCTGTTTTTT. Its translation: CASSLGDSPGELFF.

This clonotype was seen repeatedly, ten times or more. V usage is TRBV7-9 and J usage is TRBJ2-5; 9 bases fit TRBD2. The CDR3 totals 16 residues. The V segment lost 4 bases and the J segment 4 bases; nucleotides outside the gene matches: 10. CDR1 SEHNR and CDR2 FQNEAQ come from the germline V gene (reference sequence). The CDR3, as DNA: TGTGCCAGCAGCTCCACGGGAGCGGGAGGTGCAGAGACCCAGTACTTC. It is translated as CASSSTGAGGAETQYF. Complete variable domain (other parts from reference TRBV7-9 and TRBJ2-5): DTGVSQNPRHKITKRGQNVTFRCDPISEHNRLYWYRQTLGQGPEFLTYFQNEAQLEKSRLLSDRFSAERPKGSFSTLEIQRTEQGDSAMYLCASSSTGAGGAETQYFGPGTRLLVL.

This clonotype was counted ten times or more. The CDR3 region is CASSSSRQGGLFF. CDR3 nucleotides: TGTGCCAGCAGTTCCTCTCGACAGGGCGGACTGTTTTTT. The rearrangement links TRBV12-3 or TRBV12-4 to TRBJ1-4; 7 bases align to TRBD1. Unmatched junction bases numbered 9, after V lost 4 bases and J lost 13 bases. The CDR3 has 13 amino acids.

This clonotype has at least ten counts. V usage is TRBV24-1 and J usage is TRBJ2-5; TRBD2 matches at 7 bases. J gave up 2 bases and V 9 bases, and 11 bases lay outside the gene matches. CDR3 size: 15 residues. Germline V gene lookup returns CDR1 KGHDR and CDR2 SFDVKD. CDR3: CATGGRAAGQETQYF. DNA of the CDR3: TGTGCCACCGGGGGGAGGGCCGCGGGGCAAGAGACCCAGTACTTC.

This clonotype has a handful of counts. The V gene is TRBV5-6, the J gene TRBJ2-1; 8 positions agree with TRBD2. V lost 4 bases to trimming and J lost 1 base; unmatched junction nucleotides: 4. Germline CDR1 is SGHDT and CDR2 is YYEEEE. There are 15 residues in the CDR3. The CDR3 sequence: CASSMSGSSYNEQFF. The CDR3 DNA follows: TGTGCCAGCAGCATGAGCGGGAGTTCCTACAATGAGCAGTTCTTC.

This clonotype showed up many times. The J gene is TRBJ2-3, the V gene TRBV3-1; D might be TRBD2 (6 bases). V was cut by 4 bases and J by 5 bases, with 16 bases left in between. CDR1 and CDR2 from the germline V gene are LGHDT and YNNKEL (reference sequence). There are 15 residues in the CDR3. Here the CDR3 DNA reads TGTGCCAGCAGCCTTTTCGGGGGAATGGGAGATACGCAGTATTTT. Amino acid sequence: CASSLFGGMGDTQYF.